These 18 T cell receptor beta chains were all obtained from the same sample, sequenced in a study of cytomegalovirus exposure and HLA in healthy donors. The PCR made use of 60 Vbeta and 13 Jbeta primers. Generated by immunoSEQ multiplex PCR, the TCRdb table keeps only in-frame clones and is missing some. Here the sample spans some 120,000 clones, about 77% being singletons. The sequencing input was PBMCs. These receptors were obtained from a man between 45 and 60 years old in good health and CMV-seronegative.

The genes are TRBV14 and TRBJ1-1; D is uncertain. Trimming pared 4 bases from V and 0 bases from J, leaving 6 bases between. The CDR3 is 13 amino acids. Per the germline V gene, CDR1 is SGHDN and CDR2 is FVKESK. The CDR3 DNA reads TGTGCCAGCAGCCCCGGGTTGAACACTGAAGCTTTCTTT. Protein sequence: CASSPGLNTEAFF.

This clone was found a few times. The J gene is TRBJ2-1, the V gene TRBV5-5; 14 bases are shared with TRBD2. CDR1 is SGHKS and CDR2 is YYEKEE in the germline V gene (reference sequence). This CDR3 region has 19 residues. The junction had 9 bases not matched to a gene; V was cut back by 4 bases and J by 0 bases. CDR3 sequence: CASSPRLAGGLSSYNEQFF. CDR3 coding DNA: TGTGCCAGCAGCCCTAGACTAGCGGGAGGGCTGAGCTCCTACAATGAGCAGTTCTTC. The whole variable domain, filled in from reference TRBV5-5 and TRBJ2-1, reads DAGVTQSPTHLIKTRGQQVTLRCSPISGHKSVSWYQQVLGQGPQFIFQYYEKEERGRGNFPDRFSARQFPNYSSELNVNALLLGDSALYLCASSPRLAGGLSSYNEQFFGPGTRLTVL.

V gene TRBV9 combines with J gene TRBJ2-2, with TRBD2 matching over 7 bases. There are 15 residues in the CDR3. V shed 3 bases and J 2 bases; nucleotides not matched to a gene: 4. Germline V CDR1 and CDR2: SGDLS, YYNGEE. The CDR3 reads CASSAQRGNTGELFF. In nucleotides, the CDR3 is TGTGCCAGCAGCGCACAGCGGGGTAACACCGGGGAGCTGTTTTTT.

The CDR3: CASSSSGRTDTQYF. The CDR3 bases are TGTGCCAGCAGCTCTAGCGGGAGGACAGATACGCAGTATTTT. This rearrangement joins TRBV7-3 to TRBJ2-3; 11 bases line up with TRBD2. J lost 3 bases, V lost 4 bases, and 0 bases had no gene match. Per germline, CDR1 SGHTA and CDR2 FQGTGA. The CDR3 totals 14 residues.

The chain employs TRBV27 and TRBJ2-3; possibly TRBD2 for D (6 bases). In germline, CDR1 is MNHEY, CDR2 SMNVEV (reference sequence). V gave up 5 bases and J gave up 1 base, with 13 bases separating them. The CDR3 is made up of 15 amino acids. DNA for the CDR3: TGTGCCAGCAGTCCCCCTAGCGTGGGCACAGATACGCAGTATTTT. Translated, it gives CASSPPSVGTDTQYF.

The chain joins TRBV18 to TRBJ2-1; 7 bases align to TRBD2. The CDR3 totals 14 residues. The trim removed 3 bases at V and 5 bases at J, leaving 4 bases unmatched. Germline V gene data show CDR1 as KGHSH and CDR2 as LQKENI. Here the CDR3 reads CASSPGGTNNEQFF. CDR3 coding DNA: TGTGCCAGCTCACCCGGGGGGACTAACAATGAGCAGTTCTTC.

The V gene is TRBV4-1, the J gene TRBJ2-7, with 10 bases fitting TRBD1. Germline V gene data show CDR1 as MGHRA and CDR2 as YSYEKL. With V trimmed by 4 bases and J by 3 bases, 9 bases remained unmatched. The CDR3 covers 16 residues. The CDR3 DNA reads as TGCGCCAGCAGCCCGGTAGGTCGGGACAGGGGCTACGAGCAGTACTTC. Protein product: CASSPVGRDRGYEQYF.

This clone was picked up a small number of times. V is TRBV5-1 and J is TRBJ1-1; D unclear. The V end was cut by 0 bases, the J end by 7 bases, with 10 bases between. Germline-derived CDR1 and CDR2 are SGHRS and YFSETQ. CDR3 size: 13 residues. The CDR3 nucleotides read TGCGCCAGCAGCTTGGCAGAGAGGCTTGAAGCTTTCTTT. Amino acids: CASSLAERLEAFF. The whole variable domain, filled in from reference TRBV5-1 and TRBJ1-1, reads KAGVTQTPRYLIKTRGQQVTLSCSPISGHRSVSWYQQTPGQGLQFLFEYFSETQRNKGNFPGRFSGRQFSNSRSEMNVSTLELGDSALYLCASSLAERLEAFFGQGTRLTVV.

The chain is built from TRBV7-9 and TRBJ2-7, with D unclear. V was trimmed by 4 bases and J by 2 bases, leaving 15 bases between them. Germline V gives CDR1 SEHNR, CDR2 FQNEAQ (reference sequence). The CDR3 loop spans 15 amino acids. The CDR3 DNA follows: TGTGCCAGCAGCTCCGGCGGAACCGCTACCTACGAGCAGTACTTC. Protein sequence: CASSSGGTATYEQYF.

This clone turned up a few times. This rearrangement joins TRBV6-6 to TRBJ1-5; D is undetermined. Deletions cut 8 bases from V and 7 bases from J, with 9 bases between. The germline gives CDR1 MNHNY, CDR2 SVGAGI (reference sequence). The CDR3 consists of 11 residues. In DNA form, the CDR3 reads TGTGCCAGCGGAGGGTCCCAGCCCCAGCATTTT. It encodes CASGGSQPQHF.

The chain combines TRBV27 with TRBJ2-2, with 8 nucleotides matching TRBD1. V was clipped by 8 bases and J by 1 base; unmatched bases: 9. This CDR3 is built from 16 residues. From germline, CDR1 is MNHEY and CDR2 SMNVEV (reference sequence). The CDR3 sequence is CASSRVGQVNTGELFF. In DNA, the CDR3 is TGTGCCAGCTCAAGGGTGGGACAGGTGAACACCGGGGAGCTGTTTTTT.

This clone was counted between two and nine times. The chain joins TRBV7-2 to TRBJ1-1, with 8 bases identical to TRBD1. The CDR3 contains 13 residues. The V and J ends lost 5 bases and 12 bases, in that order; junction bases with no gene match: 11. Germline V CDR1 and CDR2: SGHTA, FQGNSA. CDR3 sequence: CASSTDREGSPFF. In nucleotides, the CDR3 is TGTGCCAGCAGCACGGACAGGGAGGGTTCACCTTTCTTT.

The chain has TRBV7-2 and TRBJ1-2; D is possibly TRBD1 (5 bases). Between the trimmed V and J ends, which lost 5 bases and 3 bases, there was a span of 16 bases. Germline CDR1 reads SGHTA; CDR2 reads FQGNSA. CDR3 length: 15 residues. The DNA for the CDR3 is TGTGCCAGCAGCCTCCCGGGGGGAGGGTACTATGGCTACACCTTC. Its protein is CASSLPGGGYYGYTF.

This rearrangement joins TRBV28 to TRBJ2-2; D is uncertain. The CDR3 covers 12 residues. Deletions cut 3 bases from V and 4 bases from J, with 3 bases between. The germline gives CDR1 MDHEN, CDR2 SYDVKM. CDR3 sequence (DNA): TGTGCCAGCAGTTTCGGCACCGGGGAGCTGTTTTTT. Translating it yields CASSFGTGELFF.

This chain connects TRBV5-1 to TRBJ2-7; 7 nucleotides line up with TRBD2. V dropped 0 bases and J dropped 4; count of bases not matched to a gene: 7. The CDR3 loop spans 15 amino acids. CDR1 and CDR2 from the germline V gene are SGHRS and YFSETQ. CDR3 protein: CASSLGGRASYEQYF. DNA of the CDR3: TGCGCCAGCAGCTTGGGAGGGAGGGCCTCATACGAGCAGTACTTC.

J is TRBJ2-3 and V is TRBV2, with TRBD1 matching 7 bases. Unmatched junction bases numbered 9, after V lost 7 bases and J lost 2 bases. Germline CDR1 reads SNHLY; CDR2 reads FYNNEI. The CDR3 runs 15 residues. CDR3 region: CASTSGQTNTDTQYF. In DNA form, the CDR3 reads TGTGCCAGCACCTCGGGACAGACAAACACAGATACGCAGTATTTT.

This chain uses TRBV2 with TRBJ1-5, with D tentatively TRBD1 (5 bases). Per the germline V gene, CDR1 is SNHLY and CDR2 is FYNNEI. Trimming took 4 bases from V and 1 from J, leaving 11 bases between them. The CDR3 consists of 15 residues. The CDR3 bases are TGTGCCAGCAGTGTGGCAGGGAACAGCAATCAGCCCCAGCATTTT. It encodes CASSVAGNSNQPQHF.

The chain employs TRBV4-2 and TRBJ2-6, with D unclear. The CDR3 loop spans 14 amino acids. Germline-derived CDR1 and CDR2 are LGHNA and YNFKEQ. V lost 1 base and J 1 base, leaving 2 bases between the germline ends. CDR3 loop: CASSQASGANVLTF. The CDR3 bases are TGTGCCAGCAGCCAAGCGTCTGGGGCCAACGTCCTGACTTTC.